This TCR beta chain was sequenced during a study of technical replicates of blood from several donors (dated by TCRdb to the late 2010s). In regard to this clone: Its antigen is unknown. A read error may account for a junction end that differs from germline.

From the cysteine up to the phenylalanine, the CDR3 has a length of 16 residues. The entry retains the CDR3 DNA only, 48 bases that are in frame from base 1. According to the germline V gene (reference sequence), CDR1 reads SEHNR and CDR2 reads FQNEAQ. The method was the immunoSEQ multiplex PCR assay. This is the immuneACCESS table as TCRdb keeps it, with only in-frame sequences that have V and J called. A part of the clones is gone; compared with another copy, unresolved V genes explain less than half, and the rest is unexplained. The sample records about 91,000 clones, 92% of which are singletons. Roughly 0.25% of the sample is in the top ten clones.

Material: T cells isolated from PBMCs. The chain joins TRBV7-9 to TRBJ2-7; perhaps TRBD2 is the D gene, with 6 bases matching. The sequence derives from a human donor in good health. The CDR3 region reads CASSFTVAAPSHEQYF. The base sequence is TGTGCCAGCAGCTTCACCGTAGCGGCCCCCTCCCACGAGCAGTACTTC.